The 29 T cell receptor beta chains below all came from one sample that was sequenced in a study of CD8+ T cells in alopecia areata. Following RNA extraction, reverse transcription yielded cDNA that acted as the sequencing template. Only in-frame clones appear in the TCRdb table, and some are missing; sequencing was by immunoSEQ multiplex PCR. The sample includes under 70,000 clones, 96% of them seen just once. The material sequenced was CD8+ T cells sorted from blood, taken at week 0. These receptors came from a human donor with alopecia areata.

CDR3 residues: CASSQNWQEQETQYF. Written as DNA, the CDR3 is TGCGCCAGCAGCCAAAACTGGCAGGAGCAAGAGACCCAGTACTTC. V usage is TRBV4-1 and J usage is TRBJ2-5; D call uncertain. Trimming pared 2 bases from V and 2 bases from J, leaving 12 bases between. The CDR3 sequence is 15 residues long. CDR1 and CDR2 from the germline V gene are MGHRA and YSYEKL.

The genes are TRBV10-2 and TRBJ2-3, with 9 bases fitting TRBD2. Germline V lookup: CDR1 WSHSY, CDR2 SAAADI. There are 14 residues in the CDR3. V lost 4 bases to trimming and J lost 6 bases; unmatched junction nucleotides: 5. The CDR3 loop reads CASSAGLAADTQYF. The CDR3 DNA is TGCGCCAGCAGTGCGGGACTAGCTGCCGATACGCAGTATTTT.

V is TRBV9 and J is TRBJ2-2; 8 nucleotides match TRBD1. After removal of 6 bases from V and 6 bases from J, the junction contained 13 bases not matched to a gene. Germline V CDR1 and CDR2: SGDLS, YYNGEE. This CDR3 spans 16 amino acids. CDR3 sequence reads: CASTLYPGGEAGELFF. CDR3 bases: TGTGCCAGCACCCTATACCCAGGGGGCGAGGCCGGGGAGCTGTTTTTT.

The chain links TRBV19 to TRBJ1-1; D ambiguous. The CDR3 is 13 amino acids. Germline loops: CDR1 LNHDA, CDR2 SQIVND (reference sequence). V was pared by 2 bases and J by 1 base, with 5 bases between. In DNA form, the CDR3 reads TGTGCCAGTAGTATACTCGGGAACACTGAAGCTTTCTTT. Amino acid sequence: CASSILGNTEAFF. The full variable domain, with the rest looked up from reference TRBV19 and TRBJ1-1, is DGGITQSPKYLFRKEGQNVTLSCEQNLNHDAMYWYRQDPGQGLRLIYYSQIVNDFQKGDIAEGYSVSREKKESFPLTVTSAQKNPTAFYLCASSILGNTEAFFGQGTRLTVV.

The chain has TRBV10-2 and TRBJ2-7; D ambiguous. Germline CDR1 WSHSY, CDR2 SAAADI. This CDR3 has 14 amino acids. V lost 3 bases, J lost 0 bases, and 9 bases lay in between. CDR3 nucleotides: TGCGCCAGCAGTGATGGGCAGAGCTCCTACGAGCAGTACTTC. It specifies CASSDGQSSYEQYF.

The chain links TRBV6-5 to TRBJ1-1; D perhaps matches TRBD1 (5 bases). There are 14 residues in the CDR3. Germline values: CDR1 MNHEY, CDR2 SVGAGI. V shed 0 bases and J shed 7 bases, with 12 bases lying between them. The CDR3 region has the DNA TGTGCCAGCAGTTACTCTACGGCCGGGGGTGAAGCTTTCTTT. Amino acid sequence: CASSYSTAGGEAFF.

The V and J genes are TRBV6-4 and TRBJ2-5; 10 positions match TRBD2. The CDR3 has 16 residues. V shed 3 bases and J 4 bases; nucleotides not matched to a gene: 8. Looked up from germline, CDR1 is MRHNA and CDR2 is SNTAGT. The CDR3 loop reads CASSDISGGAPETQYF. CDR3 DNA: TGTGCCAGCAGTGATATCAGCGGGGGGGCCCCAGAGACCCAGTACTTC.

The rearrangement links TRBV19 to TRBJ1-5; TRBD1 might be the D (5 bases). V lost 3 bases, J lost 7 bases, and 7 bases lay in between. This CDR3 has 12 amino acids. Germline values: CDR1 LNHDA, CDR2 SQIVND (reference sequence). The CDR3 nucleotides are TGTGCCAGTAGTATGAGGGACCAGCCCCAGCATTTT. This translates into CASSMRDQPQHF.

The sample holds one count of this clone. The chain combines TRBV5-4 with TRBJ2-7; tentative D call: TRBD1 (5 bases). V lost 3 bases and J 0 bases, leaving 10 bases between the germline ends. This CDR3 contains 14 residues. Germline-derived CDR1 and CDR2 are SGHNT and YYREEE (reference sequence). CDR3 protein: CASSSMTASYEQYF. The CDR3 nucleotides read TGTGCCAGCAGCTCAATGACAGCCTCCTACGAGCAGTACTTC.

V gene TRBV4-2 combines with J gene TRBJ2-5; TRBD1 might be the D (6 bases). Per the germline V gene, CDR1 is LGHNA and CDR2 is YNFKEQ. The CDR3 runs to 15 residues. V lost 0 bases and J lost 2, with 10 bases in between. The DNA for the CDR3 is TGTGCCAGCAGCCAAGATGGGACACAACAAGAGACCCAGTACTTC. This sequence encodes CASSQDGTQQETQYF.

The rearrangement uses TRBV7-9 and TRBJ2-5, with D maybe TRBD2 (6 bases). CDR3 length: 16 amino acids. Germline CDR1 reads SEHNR; CDR2 reads FQNEAQ (reference sequence). With 4 bases removed from V and 5 bases from J, the gap between germline ends came to 20 bases. The CDR3 DNA follows: TGTGCCAGCAGCTCAGTAAGGACTAAGTCGGTGGAGACCCAGTACTTC. Amino acid sequence: CASSSVRTKSVETQYF.

With regard to this clone: Other nucleotide sequences from this sample produce the same CDR3. This chain uses TRBV5-1 with TRBJ2-7, with 7 bases that match TRBD1. CDR1 SGHRS and CDR2 YFSETQ come from the germline V gene. With V trimmed by 0 bases and J by 2 bases, 2 bases remained unmatched. CDR3 length: 14 amino acids. The CDR3 spells CASSLGQGAYEQYF. In DNA form, the CDR3 reads TGCGCCAGCAGCTTGGGGCAGGGGGCCTACGAGCAGTACTTC.

CDR3 nucleotide sequence: TGTGCCAGCATGCCGGGAGAGAGGGGCAATTTCTACAATGAGCAGTTCTTC. Amino acids: CASMPGERGNFYNEQFF. The V and J genes are TRBV25-1 and TRBJ2-1; D is perhaps TRBD2 (6 bases). This CDR3 region has 17 residues. Germline V gene sequence: CDR1 MGHDK, CDR2 SYGVNS. The V end was cut by 7 bases, the J end by 3 bases, with 22 bases between.

The V call is TRBV2, the J call TRBJ2-1; possible D gene TRBD2, 5 bases. The ends were cut back, 9 bases at V and 8 bases at J, with 17 bases in the middle. Looked up from germline, CDR1 is SNHLY and CDR2 is FYNNEI. This CDR3 is 13 amino acids long. CDR3 bases: TGTGCCAGATCTTTATCAGGCGGGTATGAGCAGTTCTTC. The encoded protein is CARSLSGGYEQFF.

The V call is TRBV7-6, the J call TRBJ1-2, with TRBD1 matching over 9 bases. Germline V gene lookup returns CDR1 SGHVS and CDR2 FNYEAQ. The CDR3 contains 14 residues. Trimming at V came to 3 bases and at J to 3 bases, leaving 2 bases not matched to a gene. The CDR3 region is CASSLNRGHYGYTF. In DNA form, the CDR3 reads TGTGCCAGCAGCTTGAACAGGGGGCACTATGGCTACACCTTC.

This clone was seen a single time. V gene TRBV18 combines with J gene TRBJ1-2; no definite D call. The germline gives CDR1 KGHSH, CDR2 LQKENI. The CDR3 totals 14 residues. V lost 2 bases and J 10 bases, leaving 17 bases between the germline ends. The CDR3 loop reads CASSPLSRADDYTF. The DNA for the CDR3 is TGTGCCAGCTCACCATTGTCCAGAGCTGATGACTACACCTTC.

The rearrangement uses TRBV27 and TRBJ2-1; possibly TRBD1 or TRBD2 for D (5 bases each). Germline CDR1 and CDR2: MNHEY and SMNVEV (reference sequence). Trimming shortened V by 4 bases and J by 5 bases, and 15 bases separated the two germline ends. There are 15 residues in the CDR3. The CDR3 spells CASSSGTRVHNEQFF. CDR3 in DNA: TGTGCCAGCAGTTCCGGGACGAGGGTGCACAATGAGCAGTTCTTC.

The genes are TRBV29-1 and TRBJ2-1, with 13 positions matching TRBD2. The CDR3 length is 15 residues. Germline V CDR1 and CDR2: SQVTM, ANQGSEA. Trimming removed 7 bases from V and 4 bases from J; junction bases left unmatched: 7. The CDR3 is CSAERLAGGYNEQFF. The CDR3 region has the DNA TGCAGCGCCGAAAGACTAGCGGGGGGATACAATGAGCAGTTCTTC.

The V gene is TRBV5-6, the J gene TRBJ1-1, with D possibly matching TRBD1 (5 bases). V lost 7 bases and J 6 bases, leaving 16 bases between the germline ends. Germline V gives CDR1 SGHDT, CDR2 YYEEEE. The CDR3 sequence is 13 residues long. The CDR3 DNA is TGTGCCAGCGCCCTATGGGGCGGCCCTGAAGCTTTCTTT. Translation gives CASALWGGPEAFF.

The chain couples TRBV29-1 to TRBJ2-7; D gene ambiguous. V lost 1 base to trimming and J lost 3 bases, with 7 bases between them. This CDR3 is 12 amino acids long. The germline V gene encodes CDR1 SQVTM and CDR2 ANQGSEA. CDR3 in DNA: TGCAGCGTTGAAGGGGCCGACTACGAGCAGTACTTC. Encoded protein: CSVEGADYEQYF.

This chain joins TRBV27 and TRBJ2-5; 9 nucleotides align to TRBD1. The J call may not be correct, given that the DNA end is closer to TRBJ2-7. CDR3 length: 13 amino acids. Germline values: CDR1 MNHEY, CDR2 SMNVEV (reference sequence). The CDR3 DNA is TGTGCCACAAGACAGGGGGTTAACTACGAGCAGTACTTC. It yields the protein CATRQGVNYEQYF.

V gene TRBV4-2 combines with J gene TRBJ2-3, with D unclear. CDR3 size: 12 residues. Trimming took off 0 bases at V and 4 bases at J, with 2 bases between the two ends. CDR1 LGHNA and CDR2 YNFKEQ come from the germline V gene. The CDR3 sequence: CASSQESDTQYF. The CDR3 DNA reads as TGTGCCAGCAGCCAAGAGTCAGATACGCAGTATTTT.

This chain uses TRBV7-9 with TRBJ1-1; D remains ambiguous. CDR1 and CDR2 from the germline V gene are SEHNR and FQNEAQ (reference sequence). Trimming took 5 bases from V and 5 from J, leaving 12 bases between them. The CDR3 contains 13 residues. CDR3 DNA sequence: TGTGCCAGCAGCGACCACGTTAGTACTGAAGCTTTCTTT. Its translation is CASSDHVSTEAFF.

The chain carries TRBV27 and TRBJ2-3; D is unclear. Germline assignment: CDR1 MNHEY and CDR2 SMNVEV (reference sequence). Trimming pared 10 bases from V and 3 bases from J, leaving 17 bases between. The CDR3 covers 14 residues. The CDR3 DNA follows: TGTGCCACCTCAGACTGGGTTGGGACAGATACGCAGTATTTT. Protein: CATSDWVGTDTQYF.

V gene TRBV27 combines with J gene TRBJ1-6; possible D gene TRBD1, 6 bases. Trimming took 4 bases from V and 2 from J, leaving 12 bases between them. Germline V gene data show CDR1 as MNHEY and CDR2 as SMNVEV (reference sequence). The CDR3 extends over 16 amino acids. CDR3 DNA: TGTGCCAGCAGTTACAGGGTTGGCCCCTATAATTCACCCCTCCACTTT. This sequence encodes CASSYRVGPYNSPLHF.

The chain combines TRBV13 with TRBJ2-3; 8 bases align to TRBD2. Germline CDR1 reads PRHDT; CDR2 reads FYEKMQ (reference sequence). The CDR3 has 14 residues. The trim removed 1 base at V and 4 bases at J, leaving 1 base unmatched. CDR3 nucleotide sequence: TGTGCCAGCAGCTTAGAACTAGCGGCAGATACGCAGTATTTT. It codes for CASSLELAADTQYF. The variable domain in full, completed from reference TRBV13 and TRBJ2-3, reads AAGVIQSPRHLIKEKRETATLKCYPIPRHDTVYWYQQGPGQDPQFLISFYEKMQSDKGSIPDRFSAQQFSDYHSELNMSSLELGDSALYFCASSLELAADTQYFGPGTRLTVL.

The chain uses TRBV19 and TRBJ2-1; 12 bases agree with TRBD2. The CDR3 length is 16 residues. Germline CDR1 and CDR2: LNHDA and SQIVND (reference sequence). Losses at the gene ends were 5 bases for V and 9 bases for J; bases not matched to a gene: 11. CDR3 residues: CASSPHLAGGPGEQFF. CDR3 coding DNA: TGTGCCAGTAGTCCCCACCTAGCGGGGGGGCCGGGTGAGCAGTTCTTC.

This clone was picked up one time. This same CDR3 is encoded by further DNA sequences in the sample. The chain couples TRBV9 to TRBJ2-4, with TRBD1 identical over 9 bases. The ends lost 2 bases at V and 3 bases at J; junction bases unmatched: 3. Germline loops: CDR1 SGDLS, CDR2 YYNGEE. The CDR3 totals 15 residues. The CDR3 DNA reads TGTGCCAGCAGCGTCGCGGGACAGGGCAAAAACATTCAGTACTTC. The encoded protein is CASSVAGQGKNIQYF.

On this clone itself: Compared with germline, one end of the junction differs, possibly owing to a read error. CDR3 coding DNA: TGTGCCAGCAGCTCCCACAATGAGCAGTTCTTC. Its protein is CASSSHNEQFF. This chain connects TRBV5-4 to TRBJ2-1; no reliable D call. CDR3 length: 11 amino acids. Germline V CDR1 and CDR2: SGHNT, YYREEE (reference sequence). Full variable domain (rest looked up from reference TRBV5-4 and TRBJ2-1): ETGVTQSPTHLIKTRGQQVTLRCSSQSGHNTVSWYQQALGQGPQFIFQYYREEENGRGNFPPRFSGLQFPNYSSELNVNALELDDSALYLCASSSHNEQFFGPGTRLTVL.